This passage covers 9 T cell receptor beta chains from one sample sequenced in a study of blood T cells in healthy people across ages. For the second PCR, which ran for roughly 6 to 12 cycles, a sample-barcoded 5' primer and a J-beta primer mix were used. TCRdb redid the calling of the 5' RACE reads with MiXCR, one entry per CDR3 protein. The table shows about 1.4 million distinct CDR3 sequences, with approximately 59% occurring only once. The source material was blood. The origin of the receptors is a man aged 18 to 35 in good health.

To note about this clonotype: One end of the junction does not line up with germline, which may come from a read error. The CDR3 DNA sequence: TGTGCTAGCAGCGCAGGGTATTGGAACACCGGGGAGCTGTTTTTT. Translated, it gives CASSAGYWNTGELFF. The rearrangement uses TRBV7-7 and TRBJ2-2; a possible D gene is TRBD1 (5 bases). The germline V gene has CDR1 SSHAT and CDR2 FNYEAQ (reference sequence). The CDR3 contains 15 residues.

The chain joins TRBV10-2 to TRBJ2-2; TRBD2 is a possible D gene (5 bases). With 5 bases removed from V and 6 bases from J, the gap between germline ends came to 13 bases. Germline loops: CDR1 WSHSY, CDR2 SAAADI. CDR3 size: 14 residues. The CDR3 region has the DNA TGCGCCAGCAGTTGGGCTAGCACGGCCGGGGAGCTGTTTTTT. Translating gives CASSWASTAGELFF.

A few counts support this clonotype. This chain uses TRBV2 with TRBJ2-7; D not resolved. The CDR3 is 15 amino acids. The V and J ends lost 4 bases and 3 bases respectively, with 16 bases between them. Germline-derived CDR1 and CDR2 are SNHLY and FYNNEI. CDR3 coding DNA: TGTGCCAGCAGTGGCCTGGGGAACACCAACTACGAGCAGTACTTC. It yields the protein CASSGLGNTNYEQYF.

Comments on this clonotype: One end of the junction varies from germline; a read error may be responsible. This chain connects TRBV3-1 to TRBJ2-2; 7 bases map to TRBD1. The CDR3 length is 17 residues. Germline V CDR1 and CDR2: LGHDT, YNNKEL (reference sequence). CDR3 bases: TGTGCCTGCAGCTTGTACGCCGGGACAGCGAACACCGGGGAGCTGTTTTTT. This sequence encodes CACSLYAGTANTGELFF. Combining the CDR3 with reference TRBV3-1 and TRBJ2-2 gives the whole variable domain DTAVSQTPKYLVTQMGNDKSIKCEQNLGHDTMYWYKQDSKKFLKIMFSYNNKELIINETVPNRFSPKSPDKAHLNLHINSLELGDSAVYFCACSLYAGTANTGELFFGEGSRLTVL.

V gene TRBV12-3 or TRBV12-4 combines with J gene TRBJ2-1, with 9 bases identical to TRBD2. J gave up 8 bases and V 6 bases, and 14 bases lay outside the gene matches. This CDR3 contains 16 residues. CDR3 coding DNA: TGTGCCAGCAGCCCGACGATAGCGGGAGTAACGGATGAGCAGTTCTTC. It yields the protein CASSPTIAGVTDEQFF.

The chain employs TRBV7-9 and TRBJ2-1; the D is unclear. The J call may be incorrect, as the DNA end agrees better with TRBJ2-7. In germline, CDR1 is SEHNR, CDR2 FQNEAQ (reference sequence). This CDR3 has 12 amino acids. Here the CDR3 DNA reads TGTGCCAGCAGCTTAGAAGTCACCGAGCAGTACTTC. The encoded protein is CASSLEVTEQYF.

The chain joins TRBV20-1 to TRBJ2-7, with D hard to call. V was pared by 5 bases and J by 6 bases, with 11 bases between. CDR3 size: 11 residues. Germline V gene data show CDR1 as DFQATT and CDR2 as SNEGSKA (reference sequence). The CDR3 is CSAPLQTEQYF. The CDR3 DNA reads TGCAGTGCTCCCCTCCAAACCGAGCAGTACTTC.

This sequence joins TRBV7-2 and TRBJ1-1, with D possibly matching TRBD1 (6 bases). V was trimmed by 4 bases and J by 5 bases, leaving 23 bases between them. The CDR3 spans 17 residues. CDR1 is SGHTA, CDR2 FQGNSA, per germline. The DNA of the CDR3 is TGTGCCAGCAGCTATAACGGGGGCGCAGGTAGAAGAACTGAAGCTTTCTTT. Protein product: CASSYNGGAGRRTEAFF.

The chain recombines TRBV5-6 with TRBJ2-5, with TRBD2 matching 13 bases. The CDR3 is made up of 16 amino acids. Trimming took 2 bases from V and 4 from J; bases not matched to a gene: 5. The V gene's germline CDR1 is SGHDT and CDR2 YYEEEE. CDR3 protein: CASSFPGLAGRETQYF. For the CDR3, the DNA is TGTGCCAGCAGCTTTCCGGGACTAGCGGGAAGAGAGACCCAGTACTTC.